This T cell receptor (beta chain) is drawn from a study of T cells after yellow fever vaccination. Points from the study as a whole: Detected again after the booster were most primary-vaccination clones, at 96% CD4 and about 90% CD8. On re-exposure, the response was weaker but peaked faster, at day 5 versus 15. High-abundance clonotypes from the bulk population could contaminate FACS-sorted repertoires.

Template switching with 5'RACE generated the TCR cDNA and added a universal primer site and UMIs. Each CDR3 protein gets one entry after TCRdb re-called the 5' RACE reads with MiXCR. Among 60,000 to 95,000 distinct CDR3 sequences listed, around 7.8% were seen once. V shed 4 bases and J shed 1 base, with 13 bases lying between them. Per the germline V gene, CDR1 is MNHNS and CDR2 is SASEGT. CDR3 length equals 15 residues. As regards this clonotype: The antigen is not known.

The clonotype originates from a young man who received the YFV17D yellow fever vaccine. Sequenced material: CD8+ T cells sorted from PBMCs, taken 10 days after the first yellow fever vaccination. The chain has TRBV6-1 and TRBJ1-1; tentatively, D is TRBD1 (5 bases). The CDR3: CASSAARGSNTEAFF. The CDR3 region has the DNA TGTGCCAGCAGTGCCGCGCGGGGGTCGAACACTGAAGCTTTCTTT.